A selection of T cell receptor beta chains follows, all from one sample in a study of shared T cell receptors in the human thymus. The data were produced by immunoSEQ multiplex PCR, yet TCRdb's version contains in-frame clones alone and is incomplete. This table has hundreds of thousands of clones, around 87% appearing once. These records were also assigned to another study, of human thymus T cells.

Source material: thymocytes. These TCRs come from a boy less than two years old with a congenital heart defect. Each CDR3 is given with its conserved first and last residue. A D gene is named only where the DNA matches it firmly. Clone size is given for some rows only: seen once, a few or many times, or a class if the clone is expanded.

TRBV6-6	TRBD1	TRBJ1-1	few	CASRPRDRDLNTEAFF	TGTGCCAGCAGGCCCCGGGACAGGGATCTTAACACTGAAGCTTTCTTT
TRBV7-2	TRBD1	TRBJ1-1	.	CASSLGPGGVTEAFF	TGTGCCAGCAGCTTAGGCCCAGGGGGTGTGACTGAAGCTTTCTTT
TRBV7-9	.	TRBJ2-5	.	CASSFTRGPNPTQYF	TGTGCCAGCAGCTTCACAAGGGGCCCTAACCCCACCCAGTACTTC
TRBV6-5	TRBD1	TRBJ2-7	.	CASRFDRGYEQYF	TGTGCCAGCAGGTTTGACAGGGGCTACGAGCAGTACTTC
TRBV28	TRBD1	TRBJ2-3	.	CASTGQLTDTQYF	TGTGCCAGTACGGGACAGTTAACAGATACGCAGTATTTT
TRBV4-3	.	TRBJ2-3	.	CASSQEGRGAVTDTQYF	TGCGCCAGCAGCCAAGAAGGCCGCGGGGCTGTCACAGATACGCAGTATTTT
TRBV6-5	TRBD1	TRBJ1-2	.	CASRSDRGLFGGYTF	TGTGCCAGCAGGTCGGACAGGGGGCTTTTCGGTGGCTACACCTTC
TRBV14	.	TRBJ2-2	.	CASSQFRGIDPGELFF	TGTGCCAGCAGCCAATTTCGCGGGATCGACCCGGGGGAGCTGTTTTTT
TRBV28	TRBD1	TRBJ1-1	.	CASSPRQGWNTEAFF	TGTGCCAGCAGTCCAAGACAGGGGTGGAACACTGAAGCTTTCTTT
TRBV29-1	.	TRBJ2-3	.	CSVARGTDTQYF	TGCAGCGTCGCTAGAGGGACAGATACGCAGTATTTT
TRBV6-1	.	TRBJ1-1	.	CASSDGGKAFF	TGTGCCAGCAGTGATGGGGGGAAAGCTTTCTTT
TRBV15	TRBD1	TRBJ2-7	.	CATSRDPKDRAYEQYF	TGTGCCACCAGCAGAGATCCTAAGGACAGGGCCTACGAGCAGTACTTC
TRBV7-9	TRBD1	TRBJ1-2	once	CASSADRGGGYTF	TGTGCCAGCAGCGCCGACAGGGGTGGTGGCTACACCTTC
TRBV6-5	TRBD2	TRBJ2-7	.	CASSYSGLASYEQYF	TGTGCCAGCAGTTACTCGGGACTAGCATCCTACGAGCAGTACTTC
TRBV27	.	TRBJ2-3	.	CASSNGAGSPDTQYF	TGTGCCAGCAGCAACGGGGCGGGGAGCCCAGATACGCAGTATTTT
TRBV27	.	TRBJ2-3	.	CASMPVSVSSTDTQYF	TGTGCCAGCATGCCAGTATCAGTTTCTAGCACAGATACGCAGTATTTT
TRBV7-8	TRBD1	TRBJ2-5	.	CASSSPGQGKGETQYF	TGTGCCAGCAGCTCCCCCGGACAGGGAAAGGGGGAGACCCAGTACTTC
TRBV10-3	.	TRBJ1-6	.	CAISPVSYNSPLHF	TGTGCCATCAGTCCCGTCTCCTATAATTCACCCCTCCACTTT
TRBV29-1	TRBD1	TRBJ1-1	.	CSVEWDRGAFF	TGCAGCGTCGAGTGGGACAGGGGGGCTTTCTTT
TRBV20-1	.	TRBJ2-1	.	CSASYEQFF	TGCAGTGCTAGCTATGAGCAGTTCTTC
TRBV11-2	TRBD2	TRBJ2-3	once	CASSEGLVADTQYF	TGTGCCAGCAGCGAGGGACTAGTAGCAGATACGCAGTATTTT
TRBV28	TRBD1	TRBJ1-6	.	CASSQTGSHSPLHF	TGTGCCAGCAGTCAGACAGGGTCCCATTCACCCCTCCACTTT
TRBV5-1	TRBD2	TRBJ2-3	once	CASSLGALAESTDTQYF	TGCGCCAGCAGCTTGGGGGCCCTAGCGGAGAGCACAGATACGCAGTATTTT
TRBV4-1	TRBD1	TRBJ2-3	.	CASSQARQGNTDTQYF	TGCGCCAGCAGCCAGGCGAGACAGGGGAACACAGATACGCAGTATTTT
TRBV5-6	.	TRBJ1-5	.	CASSLYGGQTHQPQHF	TGTGCCAGCAGCCTTTACGGGGGTCAAACTCATCAGCCCCAGCATTTT
TRBV27	TRBD1	TRBJ2-7	.	CASSDRAPASEQYF	TGTGCCAGCAGTGACAGGGCCCCTGCCTCCGAGCAGTACTTC
TRBV6-6	TRBD1	TRBJ1-3	few	CASSLGTDGNTIYF	TGTGCCAGCAGCCTCGGGACAGATGGAAACACCATATATTTT
TRBV6-1	.	TRBJ2-2	.	CASSEELLRNTGELFF	TGTGCCAGCAGCGAAGAGCTTTTACGGAACACCGGGGAGCTGTTTTTT
TRBV27	TRBD1	TRBJ1-1	once	CASSRDRLEAFF	TGTGCCAGCAGTCGGGACAGACTTGAAGCTTTCTTT
TRBV6-1	.	TRBJ1-5	.	CASSGLDDSSNSNQPQHF	TGTGCCAGCAGTGGGCTTGACGACAGTTCTAATAGCAATCAGCCCCAGCATTTT
TRBV5-1	.	TRBJ1-5	.	CASSFTGSNQPQHF	TGCGCCAGCAGCTTTACAGGGAGCAATCAGCCCCAGCATTTT
TRBV27	TRBD1	TRBJ1-4	.	CASSLSVRGDKLFF	TGTGCCAGCAGTTTATCAGTCAGGGGGGATAAACTGTTTTTT
TRBV30	TRBD2	TRBJ2-3	.	CAWKRDRGTSGSTDTQYF	TGTGCCTGGAAGCGGGACAGAGGGACTAGCGGGAGCACAGATACGCAGTATTTT
TRBV7-2	.	TRBJ1-5	.	CASSLAGKGSYSNQPQHF	TGTGCCAGCAGCTTGGCAGGGAAGGGGTCCTATAGCAATCAGCCCCAGCATTTT
TRBV19	.	TRBJ2-1	.	CAAGERNEQFF	TGTGCCGCTGGGGAGCGGAATGAGCAGTTCTTC
TRBV5-1	TRBD2	TRBJ2-3	.	CASSWAGADTQYF	TGCGCCAGCAGCTGGGCGGGGGCAGATACGCAGTATTTT
TRBV14	.	TRBJ2-3	.	CASSQDHLAISTDTQYF	TGTGCCAGCAGCCAAGATCACCTAGCGATTAGCACAGATACGCAGTATTTT
TRBV28	.	TRBJ2-1	.	CASSFGPPHEQFF	TGTGCCAGCAGTTTCGGTCCCCCCCATGAGCAGTTCTTC
TRBV18	TRBD2	TRBJ2-3	.	CASSPIGTRIWDTQYF	TGTGCCAGCTCACCAATTGGGACTAGAATTTGGGATACGCAGTATTTT
TRBV5-1	TRBD2	TRBJ2-4	.	CASSVNGGEAKNIQYF	TGCGCCAGCAGCGTAAACGGGGGGGAGGCCAAAAACATTCAGTACTTC
TRBV28	TRBD2	TRBJ2-7	.	CASSGSGTSYEQYF	TGTGCCAGCAGTGGAAGCGGGACGTCCTACGAGCAGTACTTC
TRBV5-6	.	TRBJ1-6	.	CASSLAPRNSPLHF	TGTGCCAGCAGCTTGGCGCCTCGGAATTCACCCCTCCACTTT
TRBV5-4	TRBD2	TRBJ2-1	.	CASSPRGLVYNEQFF	TGTGCCAGCAGCCCTCGAGGACTAGTCTACAATGAGCAGTTCTTC
TRBV7-9	TRBD1	TRBJ1-3	.	CASSLKTGSGNTIYF	TGTGCCAGCAGCCTAAAGACAGGGTCTGGAAACACCATATATTTT
TRBV7-9	.	TRBJ1-4	once	CASSFGTSPPNEKLFF	TGTGCCAGCAGCTTCGGGACAAGTCCCCCCAATGAAAAACTGTTTTTT
TRBV28	.	TRBJ2-1	.	CASSRASGLKFYNEQFF	TGTGCCAGCAGCCGAGCCTCCGGACTTAAATTTTACAATGAGCAGTTCTTC
TRBV6-6	.	TRBJ2-7	.	CASRQLYEQYF	TGTGCCAGCAGGCAACTCTACGAGCAGTACTTC
TRBV12-5	TRBD1	TRBJ1-5	.	CASGSGDRYSNQPQHF	TGTGCTAGTGGCTCCGGGGACAGGTATAGCAATCAGCCCCAGCATTTT
TRBV30	.	TRBJ2-3	.	CAWSVHTNRTDTQYF	TGTGCCTGGAGTGTGCACACCAACCGCACAGATACGCAGTATTTT
TRBV7-9	.	TRBJ1-3	.	CASSLGSLRHKSSGNTIYF	TGTGCCAGCAGCTTGGGCTCCTTGAGACATAAGAGCTCTGGAAACACCATATATTTT
TRBV5-1	.	TRBJ2-1	.	CASSPKPDRNNEQFF	TGCGCCAGCAGCCCTAAACCAGACAGGAACAATGAGCAGTTCTTC
TRBV7-8	.	TRBJ2-7	.	CASSLAGALYEQYF	TGTGCCAGCAGCTTAGCAGGGGCCCTCTACGAGCAGTACTTC
TRBV27	.	TRBJ1-1	.	CASKVVRGLNTEAFF	TGTGCCAGCAAGGTCGTCAGGGGTCTGAACACTGAAGCTTTCTTT
TRBV30	TRBD1	TRBJ1-1	.	CAWSVIRTGGRTEAFF	TGTGCCTGGAGTGTAATTCGGACAGGGGGAAGAACTGAAGCTTTCTTT
TRBV19	.	TRBJ1-3	few	CASTLSDSSGNTIYF	TGTGCCAGTACCCTCTCCGACAGCTCTGGAAACACCATATATTTT